Included here is one T cell receptor (beta chain) sequence, with context. These data originate in a study of T cell responses to AZD1222 COVID-19 vaccine. Repertoires were generated with immunoSEQ multiplex PCR, while TCRdb's copy carries only in-frame clones and drops some. Of 150,000 or so clones listed, 90% are singletons. V lost 3 bases and J lost 2, with 10 bases in between. Germline CDR1 reads LNHDA; CDR2 reads SQIVND (reference sequence). CDR3 length equals 14 residues. Sequencing used peripheral blood, obtained 28 days after the second AZD1222 dose. This sequence joins TRBV19 and TRBJ1-1; a weak D match, TRBD1 (5 bases). This clonotype was sampled from an adult who received the AZD1222 COVID-19 vaccine. The DNA of the CDR3 is TGTGCCAGTAGTATTCTTGGGGGAAACACTGAAGCTTTCTTT. Translated: CASSILGGNTEAFF.